The 5 T cell receptor beta chains below come from one sample, sequenced in a study of CXCR3-negative and CXCR3-positive naive CD8 T cells. Notes on the study in general: In CXCR3-positive naive cells, the TRB CDR3s were more hydrophobic than in CXCR3-negative naive cells.

Through 5' RACE with UMI labels, the TRB cDNA libraries were prepared. TCRdb re-called the 5' RACE reads; every CDR3 protein appears as one record, without DNA. This repertoire comprises about 50,000 distinct CDR3 sequences; its ten largest clones make up about 0.5%. For these TCRs, the target antigens are not known. Sequenced: naive CXCR3+ CD8+ T cells from blood. Noted subset: CD45RO-CCR7+CD27+CD95- naive CD8+ T cells expressing CXCR3 (TNR3+). The receptors shown here come from a human donor in good health. Some clones in this sample may be carry-over from other donors' samples.

J is TRBJ1-3 and V is TRBV12-3 or TRBV12-4; checking the TCRdb D call of TRBD1 is not possible without DNA. CDR3 length: 16 amino acids. This chain's CDR3 is CASSPTLDSSGNTIYF.

The CDR3 protein is CASTPKGPYNEQFF. This chain joins TRBV6-5 and TRBJ2-1. Germline V gene sequence: CDR1 MNHEY, CDR2 SVGAGI. This CDR3 has 14 residues.

The V call is TRBV24-1, the J call TRBJ2-3; the D gene TCRdb calls, TRBD1, cannot be checked with no DNA. Germline V gene data show CDR1 as KGHDR and CDR2 as SFDVKD. CDR3 length: 16 amino acids. The CDR3 is CATSDFGGTSTDTQYF.

The chain couples TRBV20-1 to TRBJ2-2; TCRdb lists TRBD1, though no DNA is available to test this call. CDR1 and CDR2 from the germline V gene are DFQATT and SNEGSKA (reference sequence). CDR3 size: 15 residues. The CDR3 reads CSARGGTGDTGELFF.

The chain uses TRBV6-5 and TRBJ2-1; the TRBD2 assignment by TCRdb is unverifiable without DNA. Looked up from germline, CDR1 is MNHEY and CDR2 is SVGAGI. This CDR3 is 16 amino acids long. The CDR3 reads CASSPSSGGPYNEQFF.